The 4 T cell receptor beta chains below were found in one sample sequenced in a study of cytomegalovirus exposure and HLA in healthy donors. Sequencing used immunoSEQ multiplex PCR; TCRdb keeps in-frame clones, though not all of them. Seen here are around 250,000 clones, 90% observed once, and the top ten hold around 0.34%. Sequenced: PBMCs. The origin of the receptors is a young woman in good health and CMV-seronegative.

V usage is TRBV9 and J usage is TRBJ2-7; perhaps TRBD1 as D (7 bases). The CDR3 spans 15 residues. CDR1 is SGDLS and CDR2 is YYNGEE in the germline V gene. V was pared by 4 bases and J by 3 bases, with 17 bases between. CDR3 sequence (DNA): TGTGCCAGCAGCCCAGGGGGGACTCTGGACTACGAGCAGTACTTC. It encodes CASSPGGTLDYEQYF.

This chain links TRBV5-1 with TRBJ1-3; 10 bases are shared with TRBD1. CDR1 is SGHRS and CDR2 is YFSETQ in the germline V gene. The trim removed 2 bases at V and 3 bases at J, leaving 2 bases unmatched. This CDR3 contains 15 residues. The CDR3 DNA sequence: TGCGCCAGCAGCTTCGACAGGGGGCTTGGAAACACCATATATTTT. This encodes CASSFDRGLGNTIYF.

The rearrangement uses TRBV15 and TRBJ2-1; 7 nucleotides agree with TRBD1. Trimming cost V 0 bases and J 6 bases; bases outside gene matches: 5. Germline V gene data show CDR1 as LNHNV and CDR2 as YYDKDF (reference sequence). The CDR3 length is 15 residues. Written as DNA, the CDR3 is TGTGCCACCAGCAGAGATGAGACAGGGAGCAATGAGCAGTTCTTC. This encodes CATSRDETGSNEQFF.

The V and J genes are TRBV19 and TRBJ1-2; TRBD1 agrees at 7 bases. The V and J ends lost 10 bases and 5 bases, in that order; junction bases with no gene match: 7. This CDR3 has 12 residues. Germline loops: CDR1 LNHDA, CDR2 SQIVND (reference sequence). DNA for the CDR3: TGTGCCATCTCGGACAGGAAGTATGGCTACACCTTC. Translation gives CAISDRKYGYTF.